This T cell receptor (beta chain) derives from a study of blood T cell repertoires in COVID-19. Overall study context: Sites across the United States, Italy and Spain contributed samples from acute and convalescent COVID-19. The analysed material was cDNA or gDNA that came from T cells, B-cell-depleted T cells, or PBMCs.

There are 15 residues in the CDR3. Germline V CDR1 and CDR2: MNHEY, SVGEGT. V dropped 4 bases and J dropped 9; count of bases not matched to a gene: 6. Per the original methods: The assay estimated nucleated cells by amplifying reference gene primers. The protocol was immunoSEQ multiplex PCR, while the TCRdb copy is restricted to in-frame clones and leaves out a portion. D and trimming were read from the DNA, whereas the V and J calls and clone size are those reported in that table. The sample shows 150,000 to 250,000 clones, around 82% of them seen only once. This chain joins TRBV6-2 or TRBV6-3 and TRBJ2-3; 14 bases are a match to TRBD2. The TCR sequence derives from a man between 40 and 49 years old who had recovered from COVID-19. Sequenced input: PBMCs or T cells enriched from blood (not recorded which). Here the CDR3 reads CASSLTSGRVRTQYF. In DNA form, the CDR3 reads TGTGCCAGCAGTTTGACTAGCGGGAGGGTTCGGACGCAGTATTTT.